The clone carrying this TCR beta chain has a count of ten or more. The antigen remains unidentified. The germline V gene encodes CDR1 MDHEN and CDR2 SYDVKM. This CDR3 has 14 amino acids. V lost 5 bases and J lost 7, with 15 bases in between. The data are from a study of regulatory T cells in long-lasting Graves disease. Notes on the study in general: TCR diversity was lower in persistent than newly diagnosed Graves' disease.

iRepertoire HTBI primers and Arm-PCR of CDR3 regions built TCR beta libraries. TCRdb independently ran MiXCR on the multiplex PCR reads; one entry per CDR3 protein. The repertoire holds approximately 350,000 distinct CDR3 sequences, with over 15% as singletons. Time point indicated: newly diagnosed GD, antithyroid drugs for less than 3 months. The TCR library was prepared using RNA isolated from PBMCs. From each patient, 8 to 10 milliliters of peripheral blood was drawn and collected into an EDTA anticoagulant tube. These data were likewise used in another study, on T cells in Graves' hyperthyroidism and ophthalmopathy. From that study: Classification by a 13 V-J model distinguished ophthalmopathy from stable hyperthyroidism.

Sequences were derived from peripheral blood mononuclear cells (PBMCs), sampled at new diagnosis, from a patient treated with antithyroid drugs. The chain is built from TRBV28 and TRBJ1-5; tentatively, D is TRBD1 (5 bases). The origin of this receptor is a man aged 35 to 55 with Graves disease. CDR3 DNA sequence: TGTGCCAGCAGTGCCCTGGGGGTACGGCAGCCCCAGCATTTT. Amino acid sequence: CASSALGVRQPQHF.